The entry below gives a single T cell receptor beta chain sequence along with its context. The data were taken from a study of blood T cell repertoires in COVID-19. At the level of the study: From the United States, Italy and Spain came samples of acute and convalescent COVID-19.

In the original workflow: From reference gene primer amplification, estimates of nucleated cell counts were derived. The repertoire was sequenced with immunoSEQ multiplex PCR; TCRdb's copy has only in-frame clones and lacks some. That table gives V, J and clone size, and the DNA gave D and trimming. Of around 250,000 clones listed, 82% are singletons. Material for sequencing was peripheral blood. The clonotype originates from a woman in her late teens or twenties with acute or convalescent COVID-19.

As DNA, the CDR3 is TGTGCCAGCAGTTACCTCCGGGACAACCCCTACGAGCAGTACTTC. It translates to CASSYLRDNPYEQYF. The V gene is TRBV6-2 or TRBV6-3, the J gene TRBJ2-7, with D maybe TRBD1 (6 bases). This CDR3 has 15 residues. V gave up 2 bases and J gave up 2 bases, with 13 bases separating them. The germline V gene encodes CDR1 MNHEY and CDR2 SVGEGT.